One and the same sample provided the 18 T cell receptor beta chains below, sequenced in a study of blood T cell repertoires in COVID-19. Sequenced by immunoSEQ multiplex PCR; TCRdb stores in-frame clones only, minus some. This sample has 150,000 to 200,000 clones, with approximately 87% found just once. Sample: peripheral blood. The receptor source for this set is a man aged 35 to 55 with active or convalescent COVID-19.

The rearrangement uses TRBV19 and TRBJ1-1; D remains ambiguous. CDR3 length: 14 residues. The ends were cut back, 3 bases at V and 1 base at J, with 9 bases in the middle. CDR1 LNHDA and CDR2 SQIVND come from the germline V gene (reference sequence). The CDR3 nucleotides read TGTGCCAGTAGTATCACGGGAGGGAACACTGAAGCTTTCTTT. It specifies CASSITGGNTEAFF.

The chain uses TRBV3-1 (or the pseudogene TRBV3-2) and TRBJ1-1; 7 nucleotides line up with TRBD1. CDR3 length equals 16 residues. V was pared by 3 bases and J by 6 bases, with 13 bases of the junction left unmatched. Germline lookup yields CDR1 LGHDT and CDR2 YNNKEL (reference sequence). The CDR3 loop is CASSQGPGQIISEAFF. The CDR3 DNA reads as TGTGCCAGCAGCCAGGGCCCGGGACAGATAATTTCTGAAGCTTTCTTT.

The chain employs TRBV5-1 and TRBJ1-4, with a tentative D call TRBD1 (6 bases). Trimming shortened V by 4 bases and J by 4 bases, and 14 bases separated the two germline ends. Germline-derived CDR1 and CDR2 are SGHRS and YFSETQ. The CDR3 runs to 15 residues. This CDR3 reads CASSNPGQINEKLFF. CDR3 nucleotide sequence: TGCGCCAGCAGCAATCCGGGACAAATTAATGAAAAACTGTTTTTT.

The V call is TRBV24-1, the J call TRBJ1-2; 7 positions match TRBD1. Trimming at V came to 4 bases and at J to 4 bases, leaving 17 bases not matched to a gene. Germline CDR1 and CDR2: KGHDR and SFDVKD. CDR3 length: 18 amino acids. The CDR3 sequence: CATSDHGTAGQRSYGYTF. CDR3 coding DNA: TGTGCCACCAGTGACCATGGGACAGCCGGACAAAGATCCTATGGCTACACCTTC.

This clone was found once. V and J are TRBV3-1 (or the pseudogene TRBV3-2) and TRBJ1-3; D possibly corresponds to TRBD1 (5 bases). Germline V gene lookup returns CDR1 LGHDT and CDR2 YNNKEL (reference sequence). CDR3 size: 18 residues. Trimming removed 3 bases at V and 0 bases at J, with 18 bases between. The CDR3 coding sequence is TGTGCCAGCAGCCAGGCGCTAGGGACTTACAGCTCTGGAAACACCATATATTTT. The encoded protein is CASSQALGTYSSGNTIYF.

The chain carries TRBV27 and TRBJ1-3, with a possible D match to TRBD1 (5 bases). This CDR3 is built from 17 residues. Trimming took off 6 bases at V and 0 bases at J, with 18 bases between the two ends. The germline V gene has CDR1 MNHEY and CDR2 SMNVEV (reference sequence). CDR3 amino acids: CASSQSLLGDSGNTIYF. CDR3 sequence (DNA): TGTGCCAGCAGCCAATCCCTTCTAGGGGACTCTGGAAACACCATATATTTT.

CDR3 loop: CASIPRRRGPRTDTQYF. The CDR3 region has the DNA TGTGCCAGCATCCCCCGAAGGCGGGGGCCCCGCACAGATACGCAGTATTTT. V gene TRBV7-9 combines with J gene TRBJ2-3, with D tentatively TRBD2 (7 bases). Germline CDR1 is SEHNR and CDR2 is FQNEAQ (reference sequence). V was trimmed by 7 bases and J by 1 base, leaving 21 bases between them. The CDR3 is 17 residues long. Looking up the rest from reference TRBV7-9 and TRBJ2-3 gives the full variable domain: DTGVSQNPRHKITKRGQNVTFRCDPISEHNRLYWYRQTLGQGPEFLTYFQNEAQLEKSRLLSDRFSAERPKGSFSTLEIQRTEQGDSAMYLCASIPRRRGPRTDTQYFGPGTRLTVL.

The chain carries TRBV10-3 and TRBJ1-6, with a tentative D call TRBD1 (5 bases). Trimming cost V 8 bases and J 7 bases, with 15 bases left between them. CDR3 length: 14 residues. CDR1 and CDR2 (germline): ENHRY, SYGVKD. The CDR3 sequence: CAIGAVKGNSPLHF. CDR3 in DNA: TGTGCCATCGGGGCCGTGAAGGGGAATTCACCCCTCCACTTT.

The gene calls are TRBV19 and TRBJ2-7; 11 nucleotides agree with TRBD2. The CDR3 length is 14 residues. The V gene end was trimmed by 4 bases and the J gene end by 3 bases; junction bases not matched to a gene: 2. CDR1 and CDR2 from the germline V gene are LNHDA and SQIVND (reference sequence). DNA of the CDR3: TGTGCCAGTAGTACCCTAGCGGGGGGCTACGAGCAGTACTTC. It encodes CASSTLAGGYEQYF.

The chain couples TRBV5-4 to TRBJ1-1, with 8 bases lining up with TRBD1. CDR1 is SGHNT, CDR2 YYREEE, per germline (reference sequence). Unmatched junction bases numbered 9, after V lost 2 bases and J lost 6 bases. This CDR3 contains 15 residues. The CDR3 loop is CASSFTGTGRSEAFF. CDR3 DNA sequence: TGTGCCAGCAGCTTTACAGGGACAGGCCGATCTGAAGCTTTCTTT.

Worth noting for this clone: The sample contains more than one DNA sequence encoding this CDR3. This CDR3 reads CASSFDRATDTQYF. CDR3 bases: TGTGCCAGCAGCTTTGACAGGGCCACAGATACGCAGTATTTT. The J gene is TRBJ2-3, the V gene TRBV7-3; 7 nucleotides line up with TRBD1. The V gene's germline CDR1 is SGHTA and CDR2 FQGTGA. J gave up 2 bases and V 3 bases, and 2 bases lay outside the gene matches. CDR3 length: 14 residues. Full variable domain (outside the CDR3, taken from reference TRBV7-3 and TRBJ2-3): GAGVSQTPSNKVTEKGKYVELRCDPISGHTALYWYRQSLGQGPEFLIYFQGTGAADDSGLPNDRFFAVRPEGSVSTLKIQRTERGDSAVYLCASSFDRATDTQYFGPGTRLTVL.

The chain uses TRBV5-1 and TRBJ1-4; 9 bases map to TRBD1. The V gene end was trimmed by 4 bases and the J gene end by 8 bases; junction bases not matched to a gene: 6. CDR1 and CDR2 (germline): SGHRS, YFSETQ. The CDR3 is 14 residues long. CDR3 DNA sequence: TGCGCCAGCAGCGTCGGGACAGGGTCCGAAAAACTGTTTTTT. It translates to CASSVGTGSEKLFF.

The V call is TRBV25-1, the J call TRBJ2-7; a weak D match, TRBD1 (5 bases). This CDR3 contains 15 residues. CDR1 and CDR2 from the germline V gene are MGHDK and SYGVNS. The V end lost 3 bases, the J end lost 1 base, and 13 bases lay between the germline ends. In DNA, the CDR3 is TGTGCCAGCAGTGATATTAGGGGTAAATCCTACGAGCAGTACTTC. Protein sequence: CASSDIRGKSYEQYF.

The V call is TRBV4-1, the J call TRBJ1-4; 7 nucleotides agree with TRBD1. The germline gives CDR1 MGHRA, CDR2 YSYEKL. J was trimmed by 3 bases and V by 1 base; bases with no gene match: 5. The CDR3 loop spans 16 amino acids. This CDR3 reads CASSQVGQGANEKLFF. CDR3 nucleotide sequence: TGCGCCAGCAGCCAAGTTGGCCAGGGGGCTAATGAAAAACTGTTTTTT.

In DNA form, the CDR3 reads TGTGCCAGCAGCCCAGAGGCAGCGATTAACTATGGCTACACCTTC. Translation gives CASSPEAAINYGYTF. The chain uses TRBV7-2 and TRBJ1-2; D is unclear. The CDR3 covers 15 residues. Germline-derived CDR1 and CDR2 are SGHTA and FQGNSA. Trimming removed 5 bases from V and 1 base from J, with 14 bases in between.

The V call is TRBV19, the J call TRBJ1-1; a possible D gene is TRBD1 (6 bases). This CDR3 comprises 16 residues. CDR1 LNHDA and CDR2 SQIVND come from the germline V gene (reference sequence). The V and J ends lost 3 bases and 4 bases respectively, with 18 bases between them. The CDR3 loop reads CASSIKTGSVVTEAFF. The CDR3 DNA follows: TGTGCCAGTAGTATCAAAACAGGGTCGGTGGTCACTGAAGCTTTCTTT.

The chain has TRBV7-8 and TRBJ1-2, with D perhaps TRBD1 (6 bases). From germline, CDR1 is SGHVS and CDR2 FQNEAQ. The CDR3 runs to 14 residues. Trimming took 1 base from V and 2 from J, leaving 8 bases between them. DNA for the CDR3: TGTGCCAGCAGCTTAGGACAGGTGAACTATGGCTACACCTTC. Protein sequence: CASSLGQVNYGYTF.

The genes are TRBV9 and TRBJ1-2; 8 bases fit TRBD1. Germline loops: CDR1 SGDLS, CDR2 YYNGEE. V lost 8 bases, J lost 0 bases, and 3 bases stayed unmatched. The CDR3 length is 13 residues. This CDR3 reads CASRGQANYGYTF. The CDR3, as DNA: TGTGCCAGTCGGGGACAGGCTAACTATGGCTACACCTTC.